One and the same sample provided the 3 T cell receptor beta chains below, sequenced in a study of blood T cells in healthy people across ages. Then a second PCR, running roughly 7 to 11 cycles, was carried out with a sample-barcoded 5' primer and a J-beta primer mix. TCRdb ran MiXCR on the 5' RACE reads and lists one entry per CDR3 protein. The data hold 500,000 to 550,000 distinct CDR3 sequences, with less than 25% observed a single time. These data also featured in a second study, about T cells of mothers and their children.

Sequenced material: blood. These receptors all stem from a boy aged 10-17 years in good health.

CDR3 sequence (DNA): TGTGCCAGCAGGTCGACTCAGGGGGGGACCCAGTACTTC. It codes for CASRSTQGGTQYF. The chain joins TRBV7-2 to TRBJ2-5; TRBD1 is a possible D gene (7 bases). There are 13 residues in the CDR3. Trimming shortened V by 6 bases and J by 7 bases, and 15 bases separated the two germline ends. The germline V gene encodes CDR1 SGHTA and CDR2 FQGNSA.

CDR3 protein: CASSSGTNYNEQFF. As DNA, the CDR3 is TGTGCCAGCAGTTCCGGGACAAACTACAATGAGCAGTTCTTC. The chain combines TRBV7-9 with TRBJ2-1, with D possibly matching TRBD1 (6 bases). V gave up 6 bases and J gave up 3 bases, with 12 bases separating them. Germline-derived CDR1 and CDR2 are SEHNR and FQNEAQ (reference sequence). The length of the CDR3 is 14 residues.

The chain uses TRBV11-2 and TRBJ1-3, with TRBD1 matching 7 bases. Trimming at V came to 5 bases and at J to 0 bases, leaving 13 bases not matched to a gene. The CDR3 is made up of 18 amino acids. Germline V gene data show CDR1 as SGHAT and CDR2 as FQNNGV. Here the CDR3 reads CASSPGGTAAYSGNTIYF. DNA of the CDR3: TGTGCCAGCAGCCCAGGTGGGACAGCCGCTTACTCTGGAAACACCATATATTTT.